The 21 T cell receptor beta chains given below trace back to one sample, sequenced in a study of blood T cells in healthy people across ages. Next came a second PCR, run for roughly 6 to 11 cycles, which used a sample-barcoded 5' primer along with a J-beta primer mix. Each CDR3 protein gets one entry after TCRdb re-called the 5' RACE reads with MiXCR. Counted here are around 650,000 distinct CDR3 sequences, roughly 32% occurring once; the ten biggest clones make up about 16%. Sequenced input: blood. These receptors were taken from a woman at least 80 years old in good health.

About this clonotype: This sequence may be a read error, since a much larger clone differs from it by one base. The chain is built from TRBV5-1 and TRBJ2-3, with D unresolved. The CDR3 contains 14 residues. V lost 0 bases to trimming and J lost 4 bases, with 9 bases between them. Germline values: CDR1 SGHRS, CDR2 YFSETQ. CDR3 sequence reads: CASSLGWSADTQYF. CDR3 sequence (DNA): TGCGCCAGCAGCTTGGGCTGGAGCGCAGATACGCAGTATTTT.

The sample holds many counts of this clonotype. The chain carries TRBV11-2 and TRBJ2-4; the match to TRBD2 covers 7 bases. This CDR3 is 14 amino acids long. CDR1 is SGHAT and CDR2 is FQNNGV in the germline V gene. V trimming: 5 bases; J trimming: 1 base; junction bases outside the gene matches: 2. CDR3: CASSLGGAKNIQYF. The CDR3, as DNA: TGTGCCAGCAGCCTCGGGGGGGCCAAAAACATTCAGTACTTC. Using reference TRBV11-2 and TRBJ2-4 for the parts outside the CDR3, the full variable domain is EAGVAQSPRYKIIEKRQSVAFWCNPISGHATLYWYQQILGQGPKLLIQFQNNGVVDDSQLPKDRFSAERLKGVDSTLKIQPAKLEDSAVYLCASSLGGAKNIQYFGAGTRLSVL.

On this clonotype: With a much larger clone just one base away, this may be a read error. The chain employs TRBV4-3 and TRBJ2-7; D unclear. Germline V gene sequence: CDR1 LGHNA, CDR2 YSLEER. The CDR3 spans 14 residues. In DNA form, the CDR3 reads TGCGCCGGCAGCCAAGATATCTTTTCCTACGAGCAGTACTTC. Translated, it gives CAGSQDIFSYEQYF.

This clonotype was observed at least ten times. The genes are TRBV30 and TRBJ2-7, with D tentatively TRBD2 (5 bases). The CDR3 totals 11 residues. Germline-derived CDR1 and CDR2 are GTSNPN and SVGIG (reference sequence). Trimming cost V 1 base and J 4 bases, with 5 bases left between them. Here the CDR3 DNA reads TGTGCCTGGAGTGAGCGGTACGAGCAGTACTTC. Protein sequence: CAWSERYEQYF.

The chain couples TRBV7-2 to TRBJ1-6, with D possibly matching TRBD1 (6 bases). V dropped 5 bases and J dropped 7 bases, with 9 bases sitting between them. Germline values: CDR1 SGHTA, CDR2 FQGNSA. This CDR3 is 13 amino acids long. CDR3 residues: CASSRTENSPLHF. The CDR3 region has the DNA TGTGCCAGCAGCAGGACAGAGAATTCACCCCTCCACTTT.

The J gene is TRBJ1-1, the V gene TRBV15; D unclear. CDR1 LNHNV and CDR2 YYDKDF come from the germline V gene (reference sequence). This CDR3 is built from 12 residues. V dropped 5 bases and J dropped 6 bases, with 10 bases sitting between them. The CDR3 region is CATSQGGAEAFF. CDR3 coding DNA: TGTGCCACCAGCCAAGGTGGCGCTGAAGCTTTCTTT.

This clonotype occurred a few times. The chain is built from TRBV4-1 and TRBJ1-6; D is possibly TRBD1 (5 bases). Trimming shortened V by 0 bases and J by 8 bases, and 11 bases separated the two germline ends. The germline V gene has CDR1 MGHRA and CDR2 YSYEKL. The CDR3 consists of 15 residues. The CDR3 DNA follows: TGCGCCAGCAGCCAAGAGGTAACAGGAGATTCACCCCTCCACTTT. This codes for CASSQEVTGDSPLHF.

This sequence joins TRBV5-1 and TRBJ1-2, with 9 bases matching TRBD1. Germline CDR1 and CDR2: SGHRS and YFSETQ. The CDR3 runs 14 residues. V lost 1 base and J lost 6; bases outside the gene matches: 4. This CDR3 reads CASSLSGTGNGYTF. The DNA of the CDR3 is TGCGCCAGCAGCTTGTCCGGGACAGGGAATGGCTACACCTTC. The whole variable domain, remainder taken from reference TRBV5-1 and TRBJ1-2, is KAGVTQTPRYLIKTRGQQVTLSCSPISGHRSVSWYQQTPGQGLQFLFEYFSETQRNKGNFPGRFSGRQFSNSRSEMNVSTLELGDSALYLCASSLSGTGNGYTFGSGTRLTVV.

This clonotype was recorded many times. V gene TRBV30 combines with J gene TRBJ2-1; a possible D gene is TRBD1 (5 bases). The length of the CDR3 is 14 residues. Trimming stripped 0 bases from V and 9 bases from J, with 15 bases between. Germline CDR1 GTSNPN, CDR2 SVGIG (reference sequence). DNA of the CDR3: TGTGCCTGGAGTGTCCGGCAGGGTTGGGGTGAGCAGTTCTTC. Encoded protein: CAWSVRQGWGEQFF.

This clonotype was found many times. The chain employs TRBV7-2 and TRBJ1-2; D remains ambiguous. V lost 6 bases and J lost 2, with 13 bases in between. The germline V gene has CDR1 SGHTA and CDR2 FQGNSA. This CDR3 region has 14 residues. The CDR3 region has the DNA TGTGCCAGCAGATCCCCCGGGAAAAACTATGGCTACACCTTC. It is translated as CASRSPGKNYGYTF.

There are a few counts of this clonotype. The chain recombines TRBV28 with TRBJ1-6; D possibly corresponds to TRBD1 (5 bases). From germline, CDR1 is MDHEN and CDR2 SYDVKM. The CDR3 totals 15 residues. V gave up 5 bases and J gave up 1 base, with 9 bases separating them. The CDR3 is CASSPRESYNSPLHF. The DNA for the CDR3 is TGTGCCAGCAGTCCCAGGGAGTCCTATAATTCACCCCTCCACTTT.

Regarding this clonotype: It may be a read error: a sequence one base away is much more abundant. This chain connects TRBV5-1 to TRBJ2-1; 9 bases align to TRBD1. The J call may not be correct, given that the DNA end is closer to TRBJ2-7. The CDR3 is made up of 17 amino acids. Germline V CDR1 and CDR2: SGHRS, YFSETQ. CDR3 DNA: TGCGCCAGCAGCAAAAAACAGGGGGCTTCGTCCTACAATGAGCAGTACTTC. It encodes CASSKKQGASSYNEQYF.

At least ten counts were recorded for this clonotype. CDR3 amino acids: CASRNGIPYSNQPQHF. CDR3 bases: TGTGCCAGCCGAAACGGGATCCCTTATAGCAATCAGCCCCAGCATTTT. This rearrangement joins TRBV21-1 to TRBJ1-5; the table's D call of TRBD1 was not tested on the DNA. TRBV21-1 is listed as a pseudogene. The CDR3 has 16 amino acids.

The chain is built from TRBV7-2 and TRBJ2-1, with D tentatively TRBD2 (6 bases). CDR3 size: 16 residues. V was trimmed by 6 bases and J by 0 bases, leaving 15 bases between them. Germline CDR1 reads SGHTA; CDR2 reads FQGNSA. The CDR3 nucleotides read TGTGCCAGCAGACAAAATGGAGGGAACTCCTACAATGAGCAGTTCTTC. Translating it yields CASRQNGGNSYNEQFF. Filled out from reference TRBV7-2 and TRBJ2-1, the complete variable domain reads GAGVSQSPSNKVTEKGKDVELRCDPISGHTALYWYRQSLGQGLEFLIYFQGNSAPDKSGLPSDRFSAERTGGSVSTLTIQRTQQEDSAVYLCASRQNGGNSYNEQFFGPGTRLTVL.

This clonotype was picked up many times. This rearrangement joins TRBV12-3 or TRBV12-4 to TRBJ2-5; TRBD2 agrees at 14 bases. CDR3 length equals 16 residues. Germline trimming cut 3 bases from V and 6 bases from J; bases unmatched to any gene: 6. CDR3 protein: CASSFLTSGGAKTQYF. DNA for the CDR3: TGTGCCAGCAGTTTTTTGACTAGCGGGGGGGCAAAGACCCAGTACTTC.

This clonotype was seen more than once but under ten times. V gene TRBV30 combines with J gene TRBJ1-1; D is unresolved. V shed 0 bases and J shed 7 bases, with 12 bases lying between them. CDR3 length equals 13 residues. Germline values: CDR1 GTSNPN, CDR2 SVGIG (reference sequence). The CDR3 sequence: CAWSVRSDGEAFF. The DNA of the CDR3 is TGTGCCTGGAGTGTCCGATCGGACGGTGAAGCTTTCTTT.

This clonotype has more than one count but fewer than ten. The V gene is TRBV28, the J gene TRBJ2-3; TRBD2 aligns across 10 bases. V dropped 6 bases and J dropped 5; count of bases not matched to a gene: 8. CDR3 length equals 15 residues. Germline V CDR1 and CDR2: MDHEN, SYDVKM. The CDR3 DNA reads as TGTGCCAGCAGCTCAGCGGGGGGGCCTAAAGATACGCAGTATTTT. It encodes CASSSAGGPKDTQYF.

The sample holds many counts of this clonotype. This chain links TRBV20-1 with TRBJ2-7, with a tentative D call TRBD2 (6 bases). V gave up 6 bases and J gave up 6 bases, with 15 bases separating them. CDR3 length: 12 amino acids. Germline-derived CDR1 and CDR2 are DFQATT and SNEGSKA (reference sequence). CDR3 sequence: CSAAGPLVEQYF. The CDR3 DNA reads TGCAGTGCCGCGGGACCCCTCGTCGAGCAGTACTTC.

In this sample, this clonotype turned up many times. The J gene is TRBJ2-1, the V gene TRBV7-3; D is possibly TRBD1 or TRBD2 (5 bases each). The V gene's germline CDR1 is SGHTA and CDR2 FQGTGA. CDR3 length: 15 residues. Trimming pared 5 bases from V and 8 bases from J, leaving 19 bases between. CDR3 nucleotides: TGTGCCAGCAGCCCCGCCCAGGGACCAGGGTATGAGCAGTTCTTC. Protein product: CASSPAQGPGYEQFF.

This clonotype was seen ten or more times. The J gene is TRBJ2-5, the V gene TRBV14; a possible D gene is TRBD2 (5 bases). V was shortened by 1 base and J by 5 bases, with 14 bases between the two germline ends. Germline V lookup: CDR1 SGHDN, CDR2 FVKESK. This CDR3 is 15 amino acids long. The CDR3 spells CASSQALLAGETQYF. Here the CDR3 DNA reads TGTGCCAGCAGCCAAGCTTTGCTAGCCGGGGAGACCCAGTACTTC.

This clonotype has just a few counts. The chain combines TRBV6-2 or TRBV6-3 with TRBJ2-7; no clear D. V lost 6 bases to trimming and J lost 1 base, with 13 bases between them. Germline V gene sequence: CDR1 MNHEY, CDR2 SVGEGT. CDR3 size: 14 residues. The CDR3 coding sequence is TGTGCCAGCAGAGCGACTGGACGGTCCTACGAGCAGTACTTC. It specifies CASRATGRSYEQYF.